This T cell receptor (beta chain) originates from a study of monozygotic twins with inflammatory bowel disease. UMIs bearing a 6-nucleotide sample barcode were added through template switching. From its re-call of the 5' RACE reads, TCRdb lists each CDR3 protein once, without DNA. This sample contains 400,000 to 500,000 distinct CDR3 sequences. With respect to this clonotype: What it binds is not known.

The CDR3 consists of 15 residues. Germline assignment: CDR1 MGHRA and CDR2 YSYEKL. Points from the study as a whole: Resolution of different T cell subtypes was not achieved. Clonotype sharing was lower in IBD patients than healthy twins, most markedly with disease activity. Using the inverse Simpson index, IBD patients had lower TCRbeta diversity than healthy co-twins.

The chain uses TRBV4-1 and TRBJ2-7; TCRdb returns TRBD2, unconfirmable since there is no DNA. The TCR comes from a human donor with ulcerative colitis or Crohn's disease, or a healthy co-twin of an affected twin (not recorded which). Sample: blood. This CDR3 reads CASSPLQREGHEQYF.